The T cell receptor beta chain described here comes from a study of neurological immune-mediated disorders. Findings and limits, study-wide: HTLV-1-associated myelopathy showed the most TCR clonal expansion; multiple sclerosis the least, below healthy controls. The absence of shared CDR3 amino acid sequences among expanded clones across subjects suggests private repertoires in all groups.

In this sample, this clonotype turned up many times. The antigen remains undetermined. Time point noted: longitudinal time-point 1 (baseline). Serving as healthy controls were blood bank volunteers based in Maryland, USA. Unsorted libraries used 2 million PBMCs kept at -80 degrees C. A single record per CDR3 protein comes from TCRdb applying MiXCR to the 5' RACE reads. The sample lists around 49,000 distinct CDR3 sequences, more than 8% seen once, with about 1.6% in the top ten. The CDR3 covers 15 residues. CDR1 is MGHDK and CDR2 is SYGVNS in the germline V gene. The germline V and J ends were trimmed by 5 bases and 0 bases, with 10 bases remaining between them.

The chain employs TRBV25-1 and TRBJ1-4; no clear D. The TCR comes from a woman in her 40s in good health. The sequencing input was PBMCs. CDR3 amino acids: CASSPPSSTNEKLFF. The CDR3 bases are TGTGCCAGCAGTCCCCCTTCATCAACTAATGAAAAACTGTTTTTT. The full variable domain, its missing parts supplied by reference TRBV25-1 and TRBJ1-4, is EADIYQTPRYLVIGTGKKITLECSQTMGHDKMYWYQQDPGMELHLIHYSYGVNSTEKGDLSSESTVSRIRTEHFPLTLESARPSHTSQYLCASSPPSSTNEKLFFGSGTQLSVL.